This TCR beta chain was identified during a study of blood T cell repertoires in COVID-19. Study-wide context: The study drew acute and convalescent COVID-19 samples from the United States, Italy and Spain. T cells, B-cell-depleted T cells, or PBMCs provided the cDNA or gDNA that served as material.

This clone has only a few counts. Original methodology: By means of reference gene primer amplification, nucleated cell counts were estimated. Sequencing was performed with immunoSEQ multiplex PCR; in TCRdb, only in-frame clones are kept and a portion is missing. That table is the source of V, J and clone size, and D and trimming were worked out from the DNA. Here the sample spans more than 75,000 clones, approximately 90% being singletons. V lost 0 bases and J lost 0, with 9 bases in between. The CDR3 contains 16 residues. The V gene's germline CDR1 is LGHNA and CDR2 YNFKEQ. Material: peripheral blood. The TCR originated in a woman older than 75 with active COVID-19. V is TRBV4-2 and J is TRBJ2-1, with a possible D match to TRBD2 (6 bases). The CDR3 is CASSQDLGSSYNEQFF. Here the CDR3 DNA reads TGTGCCAGCAGCCAAGATCTCGGGAGCTCCTACAATGAGCAGTTCTTC.